The next 20 T cell receptor beta chains were all read from a single sample in a study of cytomegalovirus exposure and HLA in healthy donors. Using immunoSEQ multiplex PCR, the repertoire was profiled, and TCRdb retains in-frame clones only, with some absent. Counted here are 300,000 to 400,000 clones, approximately 86% occurring once; the ten biggest clones make up around 0.96%. The sequencing input was PBMCs. These receptors came from a man younger than 45 in good health and CMV-seronegative.

V usage is TRBV6-1 and J usage is TRBJ1-6; TRBD1 matches 8 bases. The CDR3 extends over 14 amino acids. The germline gives CDR1 MNHNS, CDR2 SASEGT. Germline trimming cut 6 bases from V and 8 bases from J; bases unmatched to any gene: 6. The CDR3 coding sequence is TGTGCCAGCAGCTTGACAGGGGAGGATTCACCCCTCCACTTT. This encodes CASSLTGEDSPLHF.

The table lists this clone with a count of one. The chain couples TRBV29-1 to TRBJ2-2; TRBD1 matches at 9 bases. Germline CDR1 is SQVTM and CDR2 is ANQGSEA. The CDR3 contains 12 residues. Losses at the gene ends were 7 bases for V and 8 bases for J; bases not matched to a gene: 5. The CDR3 loop is CSGGTGMGELFF. In nucleotides, the CDR3 is TGCAGCGGCGGGACAGGGATGGGGGAGCTGTTTTTT.

The gene calls are TRBV5-1 and TRBJ2-7, with 7 positions matching TRBD1. Germline loops: CDR1 SGHRS, CDR2 YFSETQ. J gave up 6 bases and V 1 base, and 10 bases lay outside the gene matches. The CDR3 runs 15 residues. The CDR3 nucleotides are TGCGCCAGCAGCTTGATTTCAGGGGGATTTGTCGAGCAGTACTTC. It yields the protein CASSLISGGFVEQYF.

The chain carries TRBV14 and TRBJ2-7; 10 positions agree with TRBD1. CDR3 size: 15 residues. Trimming removed 3 bases from V and 4 bases from J; junction bases left unmatched: 6. Germline CDR1 reads SGHDN; CDR2 reads FVKESK. The CDR3 nucleotides read TGTGCCAGCAGCCAGCCGGGACAGGGGCGTTACGAGCAGTACTTC. It codes for CASSQPGQGRYEQYF.

This chain joins TRBV9 and TRBJ1-2, with unresolved D. Between the trimmed V and J ends, which lost 1 base and 0 bases, there was a span of 7 bases. CDR3 size: 14 residues. Germline assignment: CDR1 SGDLS and CDR2 YYNGEE. The DNA for the CDR3 is TGTGCCAGCAGCGTAAGCCAAGCTAACTATGGCTACACCTTC. Translated: CASSVSQANYGYTF. Using reference TRBV9 and TRBJ1-2 for the parts outside the CDR3, the full variable domain is DSGVTQTPKHLITATGQRVTLRCSPRSGDLSVYWYQQSLDQGLQFLIQYYNGEERAKGNILERFSAQQFPDLHSELNLSSLELGDSALYFCASSVSQANYGYTFGSGTRLTVV.

This clone was recorded only once. The V call is TRBV5-1, the J call TRBJ2-5; unclear D gene. Trimming took 0 bases from V and 1 from J, leaving 10 bases between them. Germline loops: CDR1 SGHRS, CDR2 YFSETQ. The CDR3 runs 15 residues. CDR3 in DNA: TGCGCCAGCAGCTTGGATAGCTACCGCCAAGAGACCCAGTACTTC. It codes for CASSLDSYRQETQYF.

In DNA form, the CDR3 reads TGCAGCGTTGGCCCCCCTCTGGAGGGAAGGACTGAAGCTTTCTTT. Its protein product is CSVGPPLEGRTEAFF. The chain couples TRBV29-1 to TRBJ1-1, with D unresolved. CDR1 and CDR2 from the germline V gene are SQVTM and ANQGSEA. V lost 4 bases and J 5 bases, leaving 20 bases between the germline ends. The CDR3 contains 15 residues.

The chain joins TRBV14 to TRBJ1-4; D is unclear. Germline-derived CDR1 and CDR2 are SGHDN and FVKESK. This CDR3 contains 17 residues. Deletions cut 0 bases from V and 4 bases from J, with 15 bases between. DNA for the CDR3: TGTGCCAGCAGCCAAGATCGCCCATCCCGGGTTAATGAAAAACTGTTTTTT. Protein: CASSQDRPSRVNEKLFF.

J is TRBJ2-1 and V is TRBV7-8; TRBD1 matches 7 bases. CDR1 is SGHVS, CDR2 FQNEAQ, per germline. V lost 5 bases, J lost 14 bases, and 9 bases stayed unmatched. This CDR3 has 12 amino acids. The CDR3 spells CASSLPGQSEFF. CDR3 coding DNA: TGTGCCAGCAGCCTACCGGGACAGTCGGAGTTCTTC. Supplemented by reference TRBV7-8 and TRBJ2-1, the full variable domain reads GAGVSQSPRYKVAKRGQDVALRCDPISGHVSLFWYQQALGQGPEFLTYFQNEAQLDKSGLPSDRFFAERPEGSVSTLKIQRTQQEDSAVYLCASSLPGQSEFFGPGTRLTVL.

The CDR3 reads CASSPGRGGETQYF. DNA for the CDR3: TGTGCCAGCAGTCCCGGTCGAGGCGGAGAGACCCAGTACTTC. V and J are TRBV6-5 and TRBJ2-5; the D is unclear. The germline CDR1 and CDR2 sequences are MNHEY and SVGAGI. This CDR3 spans 14 amino acids. Trimming pared 5 bases from V and 4 bases from J, leaving 14 bases between.

The chain has TRBV7-9 and TRBJ2-5, with D uncertain. The germline gives CDR1 SEHNR, CDR2 FQNEAQ (reference sequence). CDR3 size: 19 residues. Between the trimmed V and J ends, which lost 3 bases and 2 bases, there was a span of 25 bases. CDR3 DNA: TGTGCCAGCAGCTTCCCGAAAAGATCAGATTATCATTTTCAAGAGACCCAGTACTTC. Protein: CASSFPKRSDYHFQETQYF.

The J gene is TRBJ1-3, the V gene TRBV7-8; D is possibly TRBD1 (5 bases). The CDR3 has 15 residues. V lost 7 bases and J 0 bases, leaving 13 bases between the germline ends. Germline CDR1 reads SGHVS; CDR2 reads FQNEAQ. CDR3: CASTPGENSGNTIYF. For the CDR3, the DNA is TGTGCCAGCACCCCGGGGGAAAACTCTGGAAACACCATATATTTT. Combining the CDR3 with reference TRBV7-8 and TRBJ1-3 gives the whole variable domain GAGVSQSPRYKVAKRGQDVALRCDPISGHVSLFWYQQALGQGPEFLTYFQNEAQLDKSGLPSDRFFAERPEGSVSTLKIQRTQQEDSAVYLCASTPGENSGNTIYFGEGSWLTVV.

The V and J genes are TRBV15 and TRBJ1-6; 10 bases match TRBD1. The germline CDR1 and CDR2 sequences are LNHNV and YYDKDF (reference sequence). With V trimmed by 3 bases and J by 9 bases, 5 bases remained unmatched. This CDR3 spans 15 amino acids. CDR3 sequence (DNA): TGTGCCACCAGCAGCAGGGACAGGGGTTTTTCACCCCTCCACTTT. Translation: CATSSRDRGFSPLHF.

This rearrangement joins TRBV4-1 to TRBJ1-4; perhaps TRBD1 as D (6 bases). Trimming removed 4 bases at V and 10 bases at J, with 19 bases between. CDR1 and CDR2 from the germline V gene are MGHRA and YSYEKL. The CDR3 runs 15 residues. CDR3 coding DNA: TGCGCCAGCAGCCGCACAGGGTTAAAGAACGGAAAACTGTTTTTT. This codes for CASSRTGLKNGKLFF.

The V gene is TRBV27, the J gene TRBJ1-5; unclear D gene. Germline values: CDR1 MNHEY, CDR2 SMNVEV (reference sequence). With 2 bases removed from V and 4 bases from J, the gap between germline ends came to 15 bases. This CDR3 has 16 residues. The CDR3 spells CASSLTASLLNQPQHF. DNA for the CDR3: TGTGCCAGCAGTTTAACCGCGTCCCTCCTGAATCAGCCCCAGCATTTT.

A note on this clone: Other DNA sequences in the same sample also yield this CDR3. The genes are TRBV7-2 and TRBJ2-5; D unresolved. In germline, CDR1 is SGHTA, CDR2 FQGNSA. CDR3 size: 12 residues. The V and J ends lost 1 base and 4 bases respectively, with 4 bases between them. CDR3 in DNA: TGTGCCAGCAGCTTAGGCAGAGAGACCCAGTACTTC. Encoded protein: CASSLGRETQYF.

This rearrangement joins TRBV11-2 to TRBJ1-1, with 8 nucleotides matching TRBD1. The germline V gene has CDR1 SGHAT and CDR2 FQNNGV. This CDR3 has 15 amino acids. The junction had 5 bases not matched to a gene; V was cut back by 5 bases and J by 0 bases. The CDR3 DNA follows: TGTGCCAGCAGCAACCTGGACAGGGTGAACACTGAAGCTTTCTTT. Translation gives CASSNLDRVNTEAFF.

This chain joins TRBV20-1 and TRBJ1-4; no clear D gene. Germline V lookup: CDR1 DFQATT, CDR2 SNEGSKA (reference sequence). Between the trimmed V and J ends, which lost 5 bases and 10 bases, there was a span of 8 bases. CDR3 size: 10 residues. Here the CDR3 DNA reads TGCAGTGCTTTGGAGGGAAAACTGTTTTTT. Its translation: CSALEGKLFF.

The chain couples TRBV6-4 to TRBJ2-5, with 7 bases identical to TRBD1. J was trimmed by 3 bases and V by 6 bases; bases with no gene match: 13. Germline values: CDR1 MRHNA, CDR2 SNTAGT. This CDR3 region has 16 residues. CDR3 nucleotides: TGTGCCAGCAGGGGACAGTCTCTAACCGCCAAAGAGACCCAGTACTTC. This gives the protein CASRGQSLTAKETQYF.

The chain uses TRBV5-5 and TRBJ1-4; no clear D gene. CDR1 is SGHKS, CDR2 YYEKEE, per germline (reference sequence). This CDR3 comprises 13 residues. The V end lost 2 bases, the J end lost 8 bases, and 10 bases lay between the germline ends. The CDR3 DNA reads as TGTGCCAGCAGCTTCTCGGGCGGGGAAAAACTGTTTTTT. Translating gives CASSFSGGEKLFF. The whole variable domain, remainder taken from reference TRBV5-5 and TRBJ1-4, is DAGVTQSPTHLIKTRGQQVTLRCSPISGHKSVSWYQQVLGQGPQFIFQYYEKEERGRGNFPDRFSARQFPNYSSELNVNALLLGDSALYLCASSFSGGEKLFFGSGTQLSVL.